This T cell receptor beta chain was sequenced for a study of T cell clusters in autoimmune cytopenias. Broader study findings: TRB repertoire shifts in secondary cytopenia and chronic lymphocytic leukemia mostly reflected lymphoma, not autoimmunity.

CDR1 and CDR2 (germline): SQVTM, ANQGSEA. CDR3 length: 11 residues. Its frequency marks this clonotype as medium-sized. What it recognizes is unknown. TRB was amplified by touch-down multiplex PCR, primer pools A and B combined. TCRdb reprocessed the multiplex PCR reads, keeping one entry per CDR3 protein, no DNA. The table for this sample gives under 13,000 distinct CDR3 sequences. About 37,500 genome equivalents of blood DNA were amplified for TRB. These data were likewise used in another study, on T cell repertoires in aging, cancer and after chemotherapy. As that report states: Clear clonal overlap appeared across healthy donor samples taken over several months to years.

This clonotype was sampled from a human donor in good health. The rearrangement joins TRBV29-1 to TRBJ2-3; TCRdb reports TRBD2, a call that lacks DNA to check it against. Input material: peripheral blood. CDR3 amino acids: CSASPPDTQYF.